Sequencing of this TCR beta chain was carried out in a study of shared clonotypes between healthy human individuals. Turning to this clone: This sample includes further DNA sequences coding for the same CDR3.

Terminally differentiated effector memory CD45RA+ cells were excluded from the naive CD8 cells, which were CD45RO-negative and positively selected for CCR7. CDR1 is MNHEY and CDR2 is SMNVEV in the germline V gene (reference sequence). Trimming cost V 3 bases and J 4 bases; bases outside gene matches: 1. The CDR3 has 13 amino acids. Data came from immunoSEQ multiplex PCR; TCRdb stores just in-frame clones and leaves some out. Of approximately 810,000 clones in the sample, about 92% were seen once. Sequencing input: naive CD8+ T cells sorted from blood. This chain uses TRBV27 with TRBJ2-7; TRBD2 matches 9 bases. This receptor was obtained from a man younger than 45 in good health. CDR3 region: CASSFTSGYEQYF. The CDR3 DNA is TGTGCCAGCAGTTTTACTAGCGGGTACGAGCAGTACTTC.